One T cell receptor (beta chain) is described in this entry. Its specificity is not known. The data were obtained in a study of PD-1 blockade in classical Hodgkin lymphoma. Deletions cut 0 bases from V and 1 base from J, with 16 bases between. This CDR3 contains 17 residues. CDR1 is MGHRA and CDR2 is YSYEKL in the germline V gene. After autologous stem cell transplantation all patients relapsed, and prior brentuximab vedotin exposure differed between cohorts. Generated by immunoSEQ multiplex PCR, the TCRdb table keeps only in-frame clones and is missing some. The table records tens of thousands of clones, 80% to 90% of them present only once. Whole-study results and caveats: Newly diagnosed and completely responding patients shared comparable baseline diversity. Nivolumab initiation under 1 year post-ASCT meant exclusion. Prior therapy or disease activity may underlie the repertoire differences, whose causes remain undefined.

This receptor was obtained from a human donor with classical Hodgkin lymphoma. The V call is TRBV4-1, the J call TRBJ2-7; perhaps TRBD1 as D (6 bases). This sample comprised peripheral blood mononuclear cells (PBMCs), obtained at baseline. For the CDR3, the DNA is TGCGCCAGCAGCCAAGATCGACTTGGACAGCGATCCTACGAGCAGTACTTC. Amino acid sequence: CASSQDRLGQRSYEQYF.